The 18 T cell receptor beta chains below were found in one sample sequenced in a study of tumor-infiltrating lymphocytes in primary liver carcinoma. Both RNA and DNA were isolated together from around 20-30 mg of bulk tissue that had not been sorted. Making TCR beta cDNA involved 400 to 600 ng total RNA and a constant-region primer. For TCR beta, libraries were produced by three nested multiplex PCR rounds using slightly modified ARM-PCR. TRBV1-TRBV30 forward and Cbeta reverse primers drove the first two roughly 10-cycle rounds. TCRdb processed the multiplex PCR reads anew with MiXCR; each CDR3 protein has one entry. In the table there are 90,000 to 140,000 distinct CDR3 sequences, roughly 80% of which are singletons. The sample taken for sequencing was liver tumor tissue from sampling region 3. Subset here: tumor region T3, left-lateral pole. These receptors all stem from a man aged 35 to 55 with primary liver carcinoma and hepatitis B virus infection.

Concerning this clonotype itself: Mismatch with germline at one junction end may stem from a read error. This chain joins TRBV6-5 and TRBJ2-2; 7 bases match TRBD1. The germline CDR1 and CDR2 sequences are MNHEY and SVGAGI. The length of the CDR3 is 13 residues. The CDR3: CVSSYQDTGELLF. The CDR3 nucleotides are TGTGTCAGCAGTTACCAGGACACAGGGGAGCTGTTATTT.

Worth noting for this clonotype: As the CDR3 is not closed by the conserved phenylalanine or tryptophan, this likely results from a read error. This chain connects TRBV29-1 to TRBJ2-5; D possibly corresponds to TRBD1 (5 bases). The CDR3 runs 13 residues. Germline values: CDR1 SQVTM, CDR2 ANQGSEA. Trimming took 8 bases from V and 0 from J, leaving 13 bases between them. The CDR3 nucleotides read TGCAGCCTCCTGACAGCGTACCAAGAGACCCAGTACCTC. Protein sequence: CSLLTAYQETQYL.

Worth noting for this clonotype: Germline is not matched at one junction end, which may reflect a read error. V gene TRBV11-1 combines with J gene TRBJ2-3, with D tentatively TRBD1 or TRBD2 (5 bases each). CDR1 and CDR2 from the germline V gene are SGHAT and FQDESV (reference sequence). This CDR3 contains 19 residues. Written as DNA, the CDR3 is TGTGCCAGCAGCTCTGGGGGAAGCCCTGTTGGAGTCCGCACAGATACACAGTATTTT. Protein product: CASSSGGSPVGVRTDTQYF.

In this sample, this clonotype turned up once. Given a much more abundant clone one base away, this may be a read error. The CDR3 region is CASSLQLAGDTQYF. Here the CDR3 DNA reads TGTGCCAGCAGTTTACAACTAGCCGGAGATACGCAGTATTTT. This chain links TRBV28 with TRBJ2-3, with D possibly being TRBD2 (6 bases). The CDR3 has 14 amino acids. V shed 2 bases and J shed 5 bases, with 11 bases lying between them. CDR1 and CDR2 (germline): MDHEN, SYDVKM.

A word on this clonotype: This may come from a read error, since a much larger clone is one base off. The genes are TRBV28 and TRBJ2-3; D unclear. V lost 8 bases to trimming and J lost 4 bases, with 10 bases between them. Looked up from germline, CDR1 is MDHEN and CDR2 is SYDVKM. This CDR3 has 12 amino acids. The CDR3 nucleotides read TGTGCCAGCGGTTCGATCGCAGATACGCAGTATTTT. This gives the protein CASGSIADTQYF.

Concerning this clonotype itself: The junction departs from the called germline gene at one end, perhaps through a read error. V and J are TRBV11-2 and TRBJ1-2; D not resolved. The CDR3 loop spans 16 amino acids. Germline loops: CDR1 SGHAT, CDR2 FQNNGV. Here the CDR3 reads CASSLGSVAYSRGYTF. The CDR3 coding sequence is TGTGCCAGCAGCTTAGGCTCGGTAGCCTATTCTCGAGGCTACACCTTT.

By frequency in the sample, this clonotype is medium-sized (0.01 to 0.1%). The chain links TRBV29-1 to TRBJ1-1; the D gene is possibly TRBD1 (5 bases). Germline CDR1 is SQVTM and CDR2 is ANQGSEA. CDR3 size: 13 residues. V lost 7 bases, J lost 0 bases, and 12 bases lay in between. CDR3 amino acids: CSGGDSLNTEAFF. DNA of the CDR3: TGCAGCGGGGGAGACAGCCTGAACACTGAAGCTTTCTTT.

The genes are TRBV18 and TRBJ2-5; D may be TRBD2 (5 bases). Germline loops: CDR1 KGHSH, CDR2 LQKENI. V shed 2 bases and J shed 4 bases, with 11 bases lying between them. The CDR3 spans 14 residues. The CDR3 here is CASSPVRVGETQYF. DNA for the CDR3: TGTGCCAGCTCACCAGTGAGGGTGGGAGAGACCCAGTACTTC.

The J gene is TRBJ2-7, the V gene TRBV11-2, with a tentative D call TRBD2 (6 bases). CDR1 SGHAT and CDR2 FQNNGV come from the germline V gene. The CDR3 runs to 15 residues. V dropped 0 bases and J dropped 8 bases, with 17 bases sitting between them. The CDR3 loop is CASSLEANGSQKQYF. The CDR3 coding sequence is TGTGCCAGCAGCTTAGAAGCTAACGGGAGCCAGAAGCAGTACTTC.

This clonotype has at least ten counts. The chain has TRBV6-2 or TRBV6-3 and TRBJ2-7; D might be TRBD1 or TRBD2, each matching 7 bases. V was cut by 5 bases and J by 0 bases, with 11 bases left in between. The germline CDR1 and CDR2 sequences are MNHEY and SVGEGT. The CDR3 has 14 amino acids. The CDR3 DNA reads as TGTGCCAGCAGTACAGGGGACTACTCCTACGAGCAGTACTTC. It is translated as CASSTGDYSYEQYF.

As to this clonotype: Since the CDR3 does not end with the conserved phenylalanine or tryptophan, this likely comes from a read error. The rearrangement links TRBV29-1 to TRBJ2-3; 8 nucleotides agree with TRBD2. The CDR3 spans 15 residues. Germline assignment: CDR1 SQVTM and CDR2 ANQGSEA. Trimming at V came to 6 bases and at J to 5 bases, leaving 13 bases not matched to a gene. CDR3 in amino acids: CSVRISGIWIDTQYY. CDR3 DNA sequence: TGCAGCGTACGGATTAGCGGGATTTGGATAGATACGCAGTATTAT.

This clonotype has a single count. No conserved phenylalanine or tryptophan ends this CDR3, so it is likely a read error. The genes are TRBV29-1 and TRBJ2-6; D perhaps matches TRBD1 (6 bases). The CDR3 loop spans 16 amino acids. Germline CDR1 is SQVTM and CDR2 is ANQGSEA. The CDR3 DNA follows: TGCAATGTTTTCCGGGACACAGACTCTGGGGCCAACGTCCTGACTTGC. Protein sequence: CNVFRDTDSGANVLTC.

This clonotype was found a few times. The germline gene is not matched at one end of the junction; a read error may be the cause. The chain has TRBV11-3 and TRBJ2-1; D gene unclear. Germline CDR1 is SGHNT and CDR2 is YENEEA. The CDR3 extends over 12 amino acids. The CDR3 coding sequence is TGTGCCAGCAGTCTAAGTGCCAATGAGCGGTTCTTC. The encoded protein is CASSLSANERFF.

Comment on this clonotype: A read error may produce the germline difference seen at one junction end. This chain joins TRBV6-2 or TRBV6-3 and TRBJ1-5; TRBD1 might be the D (6 bases). Germline V lookup: CDR1 MNHEY, CDR2 SVGEGT. The CDR3 is made up of 14 amino acids. CDR3 in amino acids: CASRPPNRAQPQRF. The CDR3 nucleotides read TGTGCCAGCAGACCCCCGAACAGGGCTCAGCCCCAGCGTTTT.

The sample holds one count of this clonotype. Mismatch with germline at one junction end may stem from a read error. The rearrangement joins TRBV29-1 to TRBJ2-5; the D gene is possibly TRBD2 (5 bases). Germline V lookup: CDR1 SQVTM, CDR2 ANQGSEA. The CDR3 length is 15 residues. The CDR3 sequence: CSIEADRERAETQYF. CDR3 bases: TGCAGCATTGAAGCGGATAGGGAGCGAGCAGAGACCCAGTACTTC.

With regard to this clonotype: The junction departs from germline at one end; a sequencing error may be responsible. V usage is TRBV12-3 or TRBV12-4 and J usage is TRBJ2-4; TRBD1 might be the D (7 bases). The CDR3 spans 14 residues. The CDR3 bases are TGTGCTAGCAGCCAGGGGGGAGCCATAAACATTCAGTACTTC. Amino acid sequence: CASSQGGAINIQYF.

As to this clonotype: This is likely a read error, given that the CDR3 carries no conserved phenylalanine or tryptophan at its end. This rearrangement joins TRBV4-1 to TRBJ2-2; D unresolved. Germline loops: CDR1 MGHRA, CDR2 YSYEKL. Trimming pared 2 bases from V and 4 bases from J, leaving 8 bases between. CDR3 length: 14 residues. DNA of the CDR3: TGCGCCAGCAGCCAACTCGCCACCACCGGGGAGCTGTTTTTA. Encoded protein: CASSQLATTGELFL.

In the case of this clonotype: The CDR3 does not end in the conserved phenylalanine or tryptophan, so this is likely a read error. The V call is TRBV11-2, the J call TRBJ1-2; D gene unclear. Per the germline V gene, CDR1 is SGHAT and CDR2 is FQNNGV. The CDR3 is 13 amino acids. CDR3 bases: TGTGCCTGCAGCTTATTTGGTTTCTATGTCTACACCCTC. It translates to CACSLFGFYVYTL.